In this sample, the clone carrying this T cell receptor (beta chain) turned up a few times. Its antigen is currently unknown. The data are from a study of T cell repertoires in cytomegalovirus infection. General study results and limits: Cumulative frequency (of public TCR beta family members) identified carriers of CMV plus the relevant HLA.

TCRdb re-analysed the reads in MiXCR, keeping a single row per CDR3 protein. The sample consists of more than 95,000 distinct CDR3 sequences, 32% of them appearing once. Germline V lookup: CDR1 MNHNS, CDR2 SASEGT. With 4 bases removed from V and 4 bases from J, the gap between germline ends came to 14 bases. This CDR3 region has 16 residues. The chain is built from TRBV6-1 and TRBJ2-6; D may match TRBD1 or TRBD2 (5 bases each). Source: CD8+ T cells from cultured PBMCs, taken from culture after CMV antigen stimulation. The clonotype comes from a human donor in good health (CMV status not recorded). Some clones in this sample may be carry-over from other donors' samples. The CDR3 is CASSASPGSGANVLTF. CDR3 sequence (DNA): TGTGCCAGCAGTGCCTCCCCAGGGAGCGGGGCCAACGTCCTGACTTTC.